This entry concerns a single T cell receptor (beta chain). The repertoire was sequenced with immunoSEQ multiplex PCR; TCRdb's copy has only in-frame clones and lacks some. The sample lists around 50,000 clones, about 87% occurring once. The data were taken from a study of T cell changes during pregnancy in multiple sclerosis. Germline V CDR1 and CDR2: MNHNS, SASEGT. Between the trimmed V and J ends, which lost 4 bases and 1 base, there was a span of 8 bases. The CDR3 is made up of 15 amino acids. The source of this sequence is a human donor whose cells served as feeder cells for cultures in a pregnancy study. The sample comprised peripheral blood from another person, used as feeder cells. The chain has TRBV6-1 and TRBJ1-6, with D uncertain. The CDR3 here is CASSVGESYNSPLHF. For the CDR3, the DNA is TGTGCCAGCAGTGTTGGGGAGTCCTATAATTCACCCCTCCACTTT.